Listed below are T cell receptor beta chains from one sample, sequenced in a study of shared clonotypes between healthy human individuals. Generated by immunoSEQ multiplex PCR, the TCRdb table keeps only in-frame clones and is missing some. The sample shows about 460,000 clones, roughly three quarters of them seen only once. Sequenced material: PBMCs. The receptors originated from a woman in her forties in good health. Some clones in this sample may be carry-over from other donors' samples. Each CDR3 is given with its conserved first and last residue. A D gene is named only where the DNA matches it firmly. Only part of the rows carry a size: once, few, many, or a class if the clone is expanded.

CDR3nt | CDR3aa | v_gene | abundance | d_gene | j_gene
TGTGCCAGCAGCTTAGGGCGGACTAGCGGGAGACCTGAGCAGTTCTTC | CASSLGRTSGRPEQFF | TRBV7-2 | . | TRBD2 | TRBJ2-1
TGCGCCAGCAGCCTAACTAGCAGCACAGATACGCAGTATTTT | CASSLTSSTDTQYF | TRBV4-3 | . | . | TRBJ2-3
TGTGCCATCAGTGCTCCTCAGGCTGGGACGGATACGCAGTATTTT | CAISAPQAGTDTQYF | TRBV10-3 | . | . | TRBJ2-3
TGTGCCAGCAGCGTAGGACTAGCGGGAGTTGATCAGTTCTTC | CASSVGLAGVDQFF | TRBV9 | . | TRBD2 | TRBJ2-1
TGCGCCAGCAGGGACAGTCTAGCGGGGATTAATGAGCAGTTCTTC | CASRDSLAGINEQFF | TRBV5-1 | . | TRBD2 | TRBJ2-1
TGTGCCAGCAGTTTTAGCGGCACAGATACGCAGTATTTT | CASSFSGTDTQYF | TRBV27 | . | . | TRBJ2-3
TGTGCCAGCAGTGAAATGGACACCGCCGGCTACACCTTC | CASSEMDTAGYTF | TRBV2 | . | . | TRBJ1-2
TGCGCCAGCAGTCCCCGGGGGGGCCCCTACGAGCAGTACTTC | CASSPRGGPYEQYF | TRBV5-1 | . | TRBD2 | TRBJ2-7
TGTGCCAGCAGCTTGACGGGGGCCCCTCAGCCCCAGCATTTT | CASSLTGAPQPQHF | TRBV5-6 | once | . | TRBJ1-5
TGTGCCAGCTCCCGACAGGGCGACTATGGCTACACCTTC | CASSRQGDYGYTF | TRBV18 | . | TRBD1 | TRBJ1-2
TGTGCAAGTCGCTCATCGACCCCTTTCGCGGGAGTGCCCTACGAGCAGTACTTC | CASRSSTPFAGVPYEQYF | TRBV12-2 | few | . | TRBJ2-7
TGTGCCATCAGTGAATTTGCCCAGGGGGCTAGCACCGGGGAGCTGTTTTTT | CAISEFAQGASTGELFF | TRBV10-3 | . | TRBD1 | TRBJ2-2
TGTGCCAGCAGTGGCGTCACTAGCGGCTCCTACGAGCGGTACTTC | CASSGVTSGSYERYF | TRBV2 | . | TRBD2 | TRBJ2-5
TGTGCCAGCAGCTTGTCAGGGCAAATCGGCGTACTAGCGGGAGAAGAGACCCAGTACTTC | CASSLSGQIGVLAGEETQYF | TRBV5-4 | once | TRBD2 | TRBJ2-5
TGTGCCAGCAGCGTAGTGGAGAGCTCCTACGAGCAGTACTTC | CASSVVESSYEQYF | TRBV9 | . | . | TRBJ2-7
TGTGCCAGTAGTATAGAAACAGGCAACTATGGCTACACCTTC | CASSIETGNYGYTF | TRBV19 | once | . | TRBJ1-2
TGTGCCAGCACCCGGACAGGGGAACCCTCCTACAATGAGCAGTTCTTC | CASTRTGEPSYNEQFF | TRBV9 | . | TRBD1 | TRBJ2-1
TGTGCCAGTACGTGGGGACAGGGTCGGGGCTACACCTTC | CASTWGQGRGYTF | TRBV19 | . | TRBD1 | TRBJ1-2
TGTGCCAGCAGTCGAATTGAAGCTTTCTTT | CASSRIEAFF | TRBV6-6 | . | . | TRBJ1-1
TGTGCCAGCAGCTTAACGCCAGGTGCGACCGGGACCGGGGAGCTGTTTTTT | CASSLTPGATGTGELFF | TRBV11-2 | . | . | TRBJ2-2
TGTGCCAGCAGCTTAAGCTATAACACTGAAGCTTTCTTT | CASSLSYNTEAFF | TRBV7-9 | . | . | TRBJ1-1
TGTGCCTGGAGTGTAACACAGGGCCGGTACTATGGCTACACCTTC | CAWSVTQGRYYGYTF | TRBV30 | . | . | TRBJ1-2
TGTGCCACCTCACATGGACAGAGAACCAACGTCCTGACTTTC | CATSHGQRTNVLTF | TRBV15 | . | . | TRBJ2-6
TGTGCCAGCAGTGGACAGGGGGTAAACGAGCAGTACTTC | CASSGQGVNEQYF | TRBV5-8 | . | TRBD1 | TRBJ2-7
TGCGCCAGCAGTGAGTCGGATCTACTGGACAGACCAAGGGAGACCCAGTACTTC | CASSESDLLDRPRETQYF | TRBV10-1 | . | . | TRBJ2-5
TGTGCCAGCATCCATCGCCAGGGGGTTGATGAAAAACTGTTTTTT | CASIHRQGVDEKLFF | TRBV28 | . | TRBD1 | TRBJ1-4
TGTGCCAGCAGCTTAGGGTCGGGCAGCCTCCAAGAGACCCAGTACTTC | CASSLGSGSLQETQYF | TRBV7-9 | . | . | TRBJ2-5
TGTGCCAGCAGCGGAGGACAGGGGGCGGTCGGGGAGCTGTTTTTT | CASSGGQGAVGELFF | TRBV5-4 | once | TRBD1 | TRBJ2-2
TGTGCCTGGAGTTTCGACACTGAAGCTTTCTTT | CAWSFDTEAFF | TRBV30 | . | . | TRBJ1-1
TGTGCCAGCAGCCCAGGGACTAGCGGGCGTGAGCAAGAGACCCAGTACTTC | CASSPGTSGREQETQYF | TRBV5-4 | . | TRBD2 | TRBJ2-5
TGTGCCATCAGTGACCACCCGGGACAGGGCACAGATACGCAGTATTTT | CAISDHPGQGTDTQYF | TRBV10-3 | . | TRBD1 | TRBJ2-3
TGTGCCAGTAGCGTACAGGGATCGGCTGGAAACACCATATATTTT | CASSVQGSAGNTIYF | TRBV19 | . | . | TRBJ1-3
TGTGCCAGCAGTCTGGACAGGAAGGATGGCTACACCTTC | CASSLDRKDGYTF | TRBV27 | few | TRBD1 | TRBJ1-2
TGTGCCAGCAGCGGGCCCCGAGGCCGGATAGCGAACACCGGGGAGCTGTTTTTT | CASSGPRGRIANTGELFF | TRBV11-2 | . | . | TRBJ2-2
TGTGCCAGCAGCCCGCCGGGACTAGCGGGAAGGGAGCAGTACTTC | CASSPPGLAGREQYF | TRBV4-2 | . | TRBD2 | TRBJ2-7
TGTGCCTGGTGGTCTAGCTGGACCGGGGAGCTGTTTTTT | CAWWSSWTGELFF | TRBV30 | many | . | TRBJ2-2
TGTGCCTGGAGCCAGACCAACGAAGGCTACACCTTC | CAWSQTNEGYTF | TRBV30 | . | . | TRBJ1-2
TGTGCCAGCAGCTCAAGGGAGGACCCAGAGACCCAGTACTTC | CASSSREDPETQYF | TRBV7-9 | . | . | TRBJ2-5
TGTGCCAGCAGTTTATCCCGTCAGCCCCAGCATTTT | CASSLSRQPQHF | TRBV28 | . | . | TRBJ1-5
TGCGCCAGCAGCCAAGGGGTTGGGAGCTCCTACAATGAGCAGTTCTTC | CASSQGVGSSYNEQFF | TRBV4-1 | . | . | TRBJ2-1
TGTGCCAGCAGCCCAAGCTCATCCTACGAGCAGTACTTC | CASSPSSSYEQYF | TRBV9 | . | . | TRBJ2-7
TGTGCCAGCAGTGGGGGTTGGGGATTCAATGAGCAGTTCTTC | CASSGGWGFNEQFF | TRBV25-1 | . | . | TRBJ2-1
TGTGCCAGTAGTATAGATAGACAGAATCAGCCCCAGCATTTT | CASSIDRQNQPQHF | TRBV19 | . | . | TRBJ1-5
TGCGCCAGCAGCCAACCAGCGGGACTAGCCCAAGTTGAGCAGTTCTTC | CASSQPAGLAQVEQFF | TRBV4-1 | . | TRBD2 | TRBJ2-1
TGTGCCAGCAGCGGGATGCGGGGGATAGAGTACAATGAGCAGTTCTTC | CASSGMRGIEYNEQFF | TRBV7-9 | . | TRBD2 | TRBJ2-1
TGTGCCAGCAGCAAATCGGGACAGGGGTTTCCGGGCAATGAGCAGTTCTTC | CASSKSGQGFPGNEQFF | TRBV7-2 | . | TRBD1 | TRBJ2-1
TGTGCCAGCAGCTTAACTAATGAGCAGTTCTTC | CASSLTNEQFF | TRBV7-9 | . | . | TRBJ2-1
TGTGCCAGCACCTTTACAGGGGGAACTGAAGCTTTCTTT | CASTFTGGTEAFF | TRBV11-1 | once | TRBD1 | TRBJ1-1
TGTGCCAGCAGCCTGGGACTAGCGGGAGGGTCCGGGGAGCTGTTTTTT | CASSLGLAGGSGELFF | TRBV7-3 | . | TRBD2 | TRBJ2-2
TGTGCCAGCAGCTCTGGACAGGGGGCGGGAGCAGAGACCCAGTACTTC | CASSSGQGAGAETQYF | TRBV5-5 | . | TRBD1 | TRBJ2-5
TGTGCCAGCAGCTTGTTCGATACGGACGGGAGCTCCTACGAGCAGTACTTC | CASSLFDTDGSSYEQYF | TRBV5-6 | . | . | TRBJ2-7
TGTGCCATCAGTCAAGATTTGGAGACCCAGTACTTC | CAISQDLETQYF | TRBV10-3 | . | . | TRBJ2-5
TGCGCCAGCAGCGATAGACAGGGCCCCCCCACAGGTGAGCAGTTCTTC | CASSDRQGPPTGEQFF | TRBV5-1 | . | TRBD1 | TRBJ2-1
TGCAGTGGCGGCGGGTACTACGAGCAGTACTTC | CSGGGYYEQYF | TRBV20-1 | . | . | TRBJ2-7
TGTGCCAGCAGCAACTGGGGGTTAAGCAATCAGCCCCAGCATTTT | CASSNWGLSNQPQHF | TRBV5-6 | . | . | TRBJ1-5
TGTGCCACCAGCAGAGATAGTGCAGGGCGTCTTTACGAGCAGTACTTC | CATSRDSAGRLYEQYF | TRBV15 | . | . | TRBJ2-7